Detailed here is one TCR beta chain. Original data processing: Amplification of reference gene primers was used by the study to estimate nucleated cell counts. Measured with immunoSEQ multiplex PCR; TCRdb has only the in-frame clones, and not every one. Clonal size and the V and J genes are those of that table, whereas D and trimming came from the DNA. This sample has about 47,000 clones; roughly 80% occur once, and the top ten carry over 12%. The data were taken from a study of blood T cell repertoires in COVID-19. As for the study in general: From the United States, Italy and Spain came samples of acute and convalescent COVID-19. Sample material is recorded as cDNA or gDNA derived from T cells, B-cell-depleted T cells, or PBMCs.

V was trimmed by 4 bases and J by 0 bases, leaving 9 bases between them. This CDR3 is built from 14 residues. From germline, CDR1 is GTSNPN and CDR2 SVGIG (reference sequence). The sequenced material came from peripheral blood. V and J are TRBV30 and TRBJ2-2; tentatively, D is TRBD1 (6 bases). This receptor was taken from a human donor with acute or convalescent COVID-19. The donor label of this sample is uncertain. CDR3 coding DNA: TGTGCCTGGACGCGACAGGCGAACACCGGGGAGCTGTTTTTT. Protein: CAWTRQANTGELFF.